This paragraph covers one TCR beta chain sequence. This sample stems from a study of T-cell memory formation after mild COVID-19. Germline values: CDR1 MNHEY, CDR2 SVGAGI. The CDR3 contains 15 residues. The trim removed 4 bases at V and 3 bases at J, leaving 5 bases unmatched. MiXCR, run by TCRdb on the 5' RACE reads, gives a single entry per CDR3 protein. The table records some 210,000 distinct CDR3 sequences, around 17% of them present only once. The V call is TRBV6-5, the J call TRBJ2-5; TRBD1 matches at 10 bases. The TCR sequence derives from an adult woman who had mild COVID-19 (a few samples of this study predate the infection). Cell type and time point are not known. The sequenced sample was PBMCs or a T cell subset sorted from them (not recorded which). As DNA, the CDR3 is TGTGCCAGCAGTTCTCATGGGACAGGGGAAGAGACCCAGTACTTC. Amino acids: CASSSHGTGEETQYF.